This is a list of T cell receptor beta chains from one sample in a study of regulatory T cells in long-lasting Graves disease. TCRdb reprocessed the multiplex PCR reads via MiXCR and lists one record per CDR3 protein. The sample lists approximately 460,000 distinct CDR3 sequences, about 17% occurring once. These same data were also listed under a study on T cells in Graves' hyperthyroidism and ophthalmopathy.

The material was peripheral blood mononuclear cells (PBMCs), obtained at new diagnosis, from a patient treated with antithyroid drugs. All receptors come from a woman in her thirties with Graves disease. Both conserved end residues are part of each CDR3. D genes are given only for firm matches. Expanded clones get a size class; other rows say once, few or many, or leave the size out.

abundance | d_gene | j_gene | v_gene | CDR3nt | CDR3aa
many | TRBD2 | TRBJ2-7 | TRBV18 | TGTGCCAGCTCACAAGGACTAGCGGGAGGGACGAATTTATACGAGCAGTACTTC | CASSQGLAGGTNLYEQYF
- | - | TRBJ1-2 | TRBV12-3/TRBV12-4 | TGTGCCACTCTGGGGGCGAACTATGGCTACACCTTC | CATLGANYGYTF
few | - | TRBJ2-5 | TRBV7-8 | TGTGCCAGCAGCTTTCGACAGACCCAAGAGACTCAGTACTTC | CASSFRQTQETQYF
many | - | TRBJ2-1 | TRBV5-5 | TGTGCCAGCAGCTTGGCGATTCGGGATCATGAGCAGTTCTTC | CASSLAIRDHEQFF
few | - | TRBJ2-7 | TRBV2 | TGTGCCAGCACCGACGAAACCTACGAGCAGTACTTC | CASTDETYEQYF
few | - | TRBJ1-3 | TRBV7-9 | TGTGCCAGCAGCAGAGAAGGACTAGGCGAAAACACCATATATTTT | CASSREGLGENTIYF
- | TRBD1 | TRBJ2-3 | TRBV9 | TGTGCCAGCAGCGCAGGGGGCCCTACTTACACAGATACGCAGTATTTT | CASSAGGPTYTDTQYF
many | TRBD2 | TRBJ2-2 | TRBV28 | TGTGCCAGCAGACCTTCGGGGGGAGTTTCCGGGGAGCTGTTTTTT | CASRPSGGVSGELFF
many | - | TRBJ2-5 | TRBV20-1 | TGCAGTGCTAGAAAAGAGACCCAGTACTTC | CSARKETQYF
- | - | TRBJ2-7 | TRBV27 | TGTGCCAACAGCCTACATCCATCCTACGAGCAGTACTTC | CANSLHPSYEQYF
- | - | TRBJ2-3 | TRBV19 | TGTGCCAGTAGTATCGCTGGGTTATACTCCGATACGCAGTATTTT | CASSIAGLYSDTQYF
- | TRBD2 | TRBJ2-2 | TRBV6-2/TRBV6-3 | TGTGCCAGCAGTTTTAGCGGGACGGGCGCCGGGGAGCTGTTTTTT | CASSFSGTGAGELFF
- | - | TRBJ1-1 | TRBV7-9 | TGTGCCAGCAGCAGTACGGGAGAGAGGAACACTGAAGCTTTCTTT | CASSSTGERNTEAFF
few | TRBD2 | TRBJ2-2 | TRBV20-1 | TGCAGTGCTAGAGTCCCAGCGGGAGGTCCGAACACCGGGGAGCTGTTTTTT | CSARVPAGGPNTGELFF
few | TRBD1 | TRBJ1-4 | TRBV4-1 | TGCGCCAGCAACCCCGGGACAGGGTCCGTAACTAATGAAAAACTGTTTTTT | CASNPGTGSVTNEKLFF
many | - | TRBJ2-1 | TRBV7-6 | TGTGCCAGCAGTCGCGACTTTGTTAATGAGCAGTTCTTC | CASSRDFVNEQFF
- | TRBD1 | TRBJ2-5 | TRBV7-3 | TGTGCCAGCAGCCTTCTACCCGGGACAGGGGAAGAGACCCAGTACTTC | CASSLLPGTGEETQYF
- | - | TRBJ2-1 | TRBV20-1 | TGCAGTGCTAGAGATCTCCTAGGGCATGAGCAGTTCTTC | CSARDLLGHEQFF
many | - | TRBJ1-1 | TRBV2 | TGTGCCAGCAGTGAACCTGCCTTTCGTAACACTGAAGCTTTCTTT | CASSEPAFRNTEAFF
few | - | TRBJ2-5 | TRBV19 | TGTGCCAGTAGTATAGCCCCAGCACAGAAAGAGACCCAGTACTTC | CASSIAPAQKETQYF
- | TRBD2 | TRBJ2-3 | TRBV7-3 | TGTGCCAGCAGCTTAGCGGGTAGCGGGAGGTACACAGATACGCAGTATTTT | CASSLAGSGRYTDTQYF
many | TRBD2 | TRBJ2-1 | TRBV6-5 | TGTGCCAGCAGTTACTGGGGACTAGCGGAGGCGGCATACAATGAGCAGTTCTTC | CASSYWGLAEAAYNEQFF
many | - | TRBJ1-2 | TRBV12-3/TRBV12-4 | TGTGCCAGCAGTTTAAAGCGGGGGGGCGGAAACTATGGCTACACCTTC | CASSLKRGGGNYGYTF
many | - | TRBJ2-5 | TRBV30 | TGTGCCTTTGGCCGTCAAGAGACCCAGTACTTC | CAFGRQETQYF
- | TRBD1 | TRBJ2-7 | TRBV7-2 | TGTGCCAGCAGTTTGGACAGGGCACGTTTCGGGCTCTCCTACGAGCAGTACTTC | CASSLDRARFGLSYEQYF
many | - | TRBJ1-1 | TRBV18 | TGTGCCAGCTCACCACCGTCGACTAGCACTGAAGCTTTCTTT | CASSPPSTSTEAFF
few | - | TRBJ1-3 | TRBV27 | TGTGCCAGCAGTAAAAAGGGGATATCTGGAAACACCATATATTTT | CASSKKGISGNTIYF
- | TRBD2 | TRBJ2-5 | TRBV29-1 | TGCAGCGTGGGACTAGCGGGAGGAGAGACCCAGTACTTC | CSVGLAGGETQYF
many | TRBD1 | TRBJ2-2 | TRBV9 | TGTGCCAGCAGCGTAGGGACAGGGGGTGGATCCCTAAACACCGGGGAGCTGTTTTTT | CASSVGTGGGSLNTGELFF
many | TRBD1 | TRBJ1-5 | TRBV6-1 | TGTGCCAGCAGACCCGGGACAGCCTTTAACAATCAGCCCCAGCATTTT | CASRPGTAFNNQPQHF
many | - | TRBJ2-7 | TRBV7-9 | TGTGCCAGCACCACCTCGACAGGATCCCTCGAGCAGTACTTC | CASTTSTGSLEQYF
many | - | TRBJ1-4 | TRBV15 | TGTGCCACCAGCAGACTTTGGAGGCATCCCAGAGCTTTCGAAAAACTGTTTTTT | CATSRLWRHPRAFEKLFF
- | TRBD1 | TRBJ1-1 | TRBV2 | TGTGCCAGCAGGGCCCAGGGGGCGAGCACTGAAGCTTTCTTT | CASRAQGASTEAFF
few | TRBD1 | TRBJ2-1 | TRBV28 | TGTGCCAGCAGTTCCTCCAGGGGACAGTACAATGAGCAGTTCTTC | CASSSSRGQYNEQFF
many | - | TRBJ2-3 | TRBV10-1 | TGCGCCAGCAGTGAGACCCGGGACACAGATACGCAGTATTTT | CASSETRDTDTQYF
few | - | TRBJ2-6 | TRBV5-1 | TGCGCCAGCAGCTTGGCCGGGGCGAGAATCTCTGGGGCCAACGTCCTGACTTTC | CASSLAGARISGANVLTF
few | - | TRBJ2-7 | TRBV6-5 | TGTGCCAGCAGTTACGGGTCAGGGGACTACGAGCAGTACTTC | CASSYGSGDYEQYF
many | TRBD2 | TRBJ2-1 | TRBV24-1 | TGTGCCACCAGTGATCCTTCCAGCGGGAGGGCCTACAATGAGCAGTTCTTC | CATSDPSSGRAYNEQFF
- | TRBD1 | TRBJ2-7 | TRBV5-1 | TGCGCCAGCAGCTTGGCCGGGACAGACCTCTACGAGCAGTACTTC | CASSLAGTDLYEQYF
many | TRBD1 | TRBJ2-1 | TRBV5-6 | TGTGCCAGCAGCTTTGCCGGGACAGCCAATCCCGAAGACCACAATGAGCAGTTCTTC | CASSFAGTANPEDHNEQFF
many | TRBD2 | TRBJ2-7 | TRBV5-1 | TGCGCCAGCAGCTGGGACCAACTAGCGGGAGGGGACGAGCAGTACTTC | CASSWDQLAGGDEQYF
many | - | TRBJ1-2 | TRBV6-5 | TGTGCCAGCAGTTACACGGGGGCAAACTATGGCTACACCTTC | CASSYTGANYGYTF
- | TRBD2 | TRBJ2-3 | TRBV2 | TGTGCCAGCAAGTTTACTAGCGAGTACACAGATACGCAGTATTTT | CASKFTSEYTDTQYF
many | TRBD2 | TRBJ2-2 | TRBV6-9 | TGTGCCAGTGGATGGCTAGCGGGAGAGAGCACCGGGGAGCTGTTTTTT | CASGWLAGESTGELFF
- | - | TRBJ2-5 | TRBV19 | TGTGCCAGTCGAACAACCTCTTCCGGAATAGAGACCCAGTACTTC | CASRTTSSGIETQYF
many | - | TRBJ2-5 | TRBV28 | TGTGCCAGCAGTTCCGGACAGTTACAAGAGACCCAGTACTTC | CASSSGQLQETQYF
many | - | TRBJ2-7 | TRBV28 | TGTGCCAGCAGGGCCACCCGGGACATATACGAGCAGTACTTC | CASRATRDIYEQYF
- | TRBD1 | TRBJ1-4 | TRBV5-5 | TGTGCCAGCAACCGGTTGACAGGGGGTGCAACTAATGAAAAACTGTTTTTT | CASNRLTGGATNEKLFF